The TCR beta chain under discussion was sequenced for a study of blood T cell repertoires in COVID-19. Produced via immunoSEQ multiplex PCR; TCRdb's table is partial and in-frame only. The table includes some 210,000 clones, around 83% detected once. Germline-derived CDR1 and CDR2 are MNHEY and SVGAGI. The CDR3 contains 14 residues. V lost 7 bases to trimming and J lost 7 bases, with 16 bases between them. Sequencing input: peripheral blood. This chain links TRBV6-5 with TRBJ1-4, with D perhaps TRBD1 (5 bases). The sequence derives from a middle-aged man with active or convalescent COVID-19. CDR3 in DNA: TGTGCCAGCACCCGGGGGGTGGCGGGTGAAAAACTGTTTTTT. Its translation: CASTRGVAGEKLFF.